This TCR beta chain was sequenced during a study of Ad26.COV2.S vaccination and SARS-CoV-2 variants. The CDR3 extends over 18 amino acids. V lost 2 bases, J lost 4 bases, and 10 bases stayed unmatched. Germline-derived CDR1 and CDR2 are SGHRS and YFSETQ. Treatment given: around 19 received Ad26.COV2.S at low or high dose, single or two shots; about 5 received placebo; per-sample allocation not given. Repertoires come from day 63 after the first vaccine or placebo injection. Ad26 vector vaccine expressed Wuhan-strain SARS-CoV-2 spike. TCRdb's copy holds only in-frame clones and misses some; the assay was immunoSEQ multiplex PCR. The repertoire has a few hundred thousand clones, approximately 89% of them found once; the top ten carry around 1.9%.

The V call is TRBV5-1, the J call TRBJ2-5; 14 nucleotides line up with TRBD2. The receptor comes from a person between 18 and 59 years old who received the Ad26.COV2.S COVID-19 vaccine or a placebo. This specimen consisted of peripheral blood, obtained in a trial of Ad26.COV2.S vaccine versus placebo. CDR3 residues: CASSFAGLAGEGGETQYF. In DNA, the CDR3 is TGCGCCAGCAGCTTCGCGGGACTAGCGGGAGAGGGAGGAGAGACCCAGTACTTC.